Below, one TCR beta chain is given with its context. RNA, once extracted, was reverse transcribed into cDNA for use as the sequencing template. Measured with immunoSEQ multiplex PCR; TCRdb has only the in-frame clones, and not every one. The sample lists over 100,000 clones, about 47% occurring once. The V end lost 6 bases, the J end lost 0 bases, and 9 bases lay between the germline ends. Germline lookup yields CDR1 MNHEY and CDR2 SVGAGI. The CDR3 is 15 amino acids. This sample is part of a study of CD8+ T cells in alopecia areata. Overall study context: Once tofacitinib had been taken for 6 to 18 months, 6 months off drug followed.

The material sequenced was CD8+ T cells sorted from blood, taken at week 0. This sequence joins TRBV6-5 and TRBJ1-6; D not resolved. The source is a human donor with alopecia areata. CDR3 in DNA: TGTGCCAGCAGCCTACCGAGCTCCTATAATTCACCCCTCCACTTT. Its translation: CASSLPSSYNSPLHF.